This TCR beta chain was identified in a study of T cell responses to AZD1222 COVID-19 vaccine. Regarding the study as a whole: White British ancestry dominated among donors, who included more females, and clonal diversity was possibly underestimated. As reported, nearly half of all spike-specific TCRs target variant regions that are unmutated. Rises in breadth and depth of Spike-specific TCRs came after two AZD1222 doses. There were vaccine-associated CD4 TCRs across spike, dominant at 160-218 and 743-854.

Using immunoSEQ multiplex PCR, the repertoire was profiled, and TCRdb retains in-frame clones only, with some absent. The table has approximately 150,000 clones, roughly 88% seen once. A note on this clone: Its antigen is still unknown.

The V end was cut by 7 bases, the J end by 7 bases, with 17 bases between. The CDR3 is 14 residues long. Germline lookup yields CDR1 MNHEY and CDR2 SVGAGI. The clonotype was recovered from an adult who received the AZD1222 COVID-19 vaccine. The rearrangement joins TRBV6-5 to TRBJ1-5; possibly TRBD1 for D (6 bases). This material consisted of peripheral blood, taken 28 days after the second AZD1222 dose. The CDR3 sequence: CASMSGARGQPQHF. As DNA, the CDR3 is TGTGCCAGCATGTCGGGGGCCCGGGGACAGCCCCAGCATTTT.